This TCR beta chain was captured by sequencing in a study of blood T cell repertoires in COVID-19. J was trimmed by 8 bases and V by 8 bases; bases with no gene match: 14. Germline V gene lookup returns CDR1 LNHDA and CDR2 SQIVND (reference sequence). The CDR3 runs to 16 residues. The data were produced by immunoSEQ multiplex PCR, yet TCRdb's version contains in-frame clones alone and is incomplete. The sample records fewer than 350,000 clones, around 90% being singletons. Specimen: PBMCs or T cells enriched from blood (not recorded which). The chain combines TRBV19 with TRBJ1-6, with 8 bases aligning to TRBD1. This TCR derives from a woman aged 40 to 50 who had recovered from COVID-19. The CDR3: CASSRGQGALHSPLHF. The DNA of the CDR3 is TGTGCCAGTTCTAGGGGGCAGGGGGCTCTTCATTCACCCCTCCACTTT.